These 15 T cell receptor beta chains were all obtained from the same sample, sequenced in a study of PD-1 blockade in mismatch repair-deficient tumors. Data came from immunoSEQ multiplex PCR; TCRdb stores just in-frame clones and leaves some out. The sample carries 35,000 to 45,000 clones, more than 75% recorded once. Here the sequenced sample was peripheral blood, taken roughly 76 weeks after starting pembrolizumab. Receptors were obtained from an adult with mismatch repair-deficient cancer.

This clone came up once. The rearrangement uses TRBV6-1 and TRBJ1-1; 7 bases match TRBD1. The CDR3 consists of 16 residues. Losses at the gene ends were 4 bases for V and 1 base for J; bases not matched to a gene: 9. CDR1 is MNHNS, CDR2 SASEGT, per germline. This CDR3 reads CASSVTGELWNTEAFF. CDR3 in DNA: TGTGCCAGCAGTGTTACAGGGGAGTTGTGGAACACTGAAGCTTTCTTT.

This chain links TRBV19 with TRBJ2-7, with 9 positions matching TRBD2. Germline assignment: CDR1 LNHDA and CDR2 SQIVND (reference sequence). The CDR3 runs to 15 residues. Trimming took 4 bases from V and 2 from J; bases not matched to a gene: 6. As DNA, the CDR3 is TGTGCCAGTAGTAACATAGCGGGAGCGCCCTACGAGCAGTACTTC. It is translated as CASSNIAGAPYEQYF.

The chain couples TRBV11-3 to TRBJ2-7; 7 nucleotides line up with TRBD1. Germline loops: CDR1 SGHNT, CDR2 YENEEA. CDR3 length equals 14 residues. Losses at the gene ends were 3 bases for V and 12 bases for J; bases not matched to a gene: 14. The CDR3 here is CASSFPGPDRERYF. The DNA of the CDR3 is TGTGCCAGCAGCTTCCCCGGGCCCGACAGGGAGAGGTACTTC.

This clone appeared once. The chain is built from TRBV5-8 and TRBJ2-3; 8 positions agree with TRBD1. The CDR3 loop spans 17 amino acids. V lost 0 bases to trimming and J lost 4 bases; unmatched junction nucleotides: 10. Germline-derived CDR1 and CDR2 are SGHTS and YDEGEE. CDR3 region: CASSLALGQAGPDTQYF. In DNA, the CDR3 is TGTGCCAGCAGCTTGGCTCTGGGACAGGCCGGCCCAGATACGCAGTATTTT.

The chain couples TRBV6-5 to TRBJ1-5; TRBD1 matches 9 bases. This CDR3 has 13 amino acids. Trimming cost V 5 bases and J 7 bases; bases outside gene matches: 3. CDR1 MNHEY and CDR2 SVGAGI come from the germline V gene. CDR3 sequence (DNA): TGTGCCAGCAGTCCACAGGGGGCCCAGCCCCAGCATTTT. Amino acids: CASSPQGAQPQHF.

This clone was detected only once. This rearrangement joins TRBV6-6 to TRBJ2-7; 8 nucleotides align to TRBD1. In germline, CDR1 is MNHNY, CDR2 SVGAGI (reference sequence). This CDR3 has 16 amino acids. V shed 4 bases and J 1 base; nucleotides not matched to a gene: 9. The CDR3 DNA reads as TGTGCCAGCAGTTCCAAATACAGGGGGTCATCCTACGAGCAGTACTTC. This gives the protein CASSSKYRGSSYEQYF.

The CDR3 DNA follows: TGCGCCAGCAGCTTGGATCTTCGGGGCGGCGGGGAGCTGTTTTTT. This codes for CASSLDLRGGGELFF. The V and J genes are TRBV5-1 and TRBJ2-2; D tentatively reads TRBD1 or TRBD2 (5 bases each). The CDR3 consists of 15 residues. Germline V gene lookup returns CDR1 SGHRS and CDR2 YFSETQ. V was cut by 0 bases and J by 7 bases, with 13 bases left in between. Full variable domain (missing parts from reference TRBV5-1 and TRBJ2-2): KAGVTQTPRYLIKTRGQQVTLSCSPISGHRSVSWYQQTPGQGLQFLFEYFSETQRNKGNFPGRFSGRQFSNSRSEMNVSTLELGDSALYLCASSLDLRGGGELFFGEGSRLTVL.

The J gene is TRBJ2-7, the V gene TRBV19, with 8 bases fitting TRBD1. V lost 5 bases, J lost 5 bases, and 5 bases stayed unmatched. Germline lookup yields CDR1 LNHDA and CDR2 SQIVND (reference sequence). The CDR3 sequence is 13 residues long. CDR3 coding DNA: TGTGCCAGTAGTGACAGGGGAGAAAACGAGCAGTACTTC. This translates into CASSDRGENEQYF.

The chain joins TRBV6-6 to TRBJ1-1; TRBD1 matches at 8 bases. Germline V gene sequence: CDR1 MNHNY, CDR2 SVGAGI (reference sequence). Unmatched junction bases numbered 2, after V lost 5 bases and J lost 0 bases. This CDR3 region has 14 residues. The CDR3 DNA follows: TGTGCCAGCAGTCGACAGGGGTTGAACACTGAAGCTTTCTTT. Translation: CASSRQGLNTEAFF.

The chain has TRBV7-9 and TRBJ1-1, with a possible D match to TRBD1 (5 bases). This CDR3 has 12 residues. Per germline, CDR1 SEHNR and CDR2 FQNEAQ (reference sequence). Trimming stripped 8 bases from V and 4 bases from J, with 11 bases between. The chain's CDR3 is CASGGSSTEAFF. The CDR3 region has the DNA TGTGCCAGCGGGGGGTCGAGCACTGAAGCTTTCTTT.

The V call is TRBV4-1, the J call TRBJ2-1, with 7 bases matching TRBD2. Germline CDR1 and CDR2: MGHRA and YSYEKL. The trim removed 4 bases at V and 5 bases at J, leaving 5 bases unmatched. The CDR3 has 14 amino acids. The DNA for the CDR3 is TGCGCCAGCAGCCCCCGGCGGGAGCACAATGAGCAGTTCTTC. Encoded protein: CASSPRREHNEQFF.

This clone was found a few times. The rearrangement uses TRBV7-9 and TRBJ1-1; D gene ambiguous. This CDR3 has 12 amino acids. CDR1 and CDR2 (germline): SEHNR, FQNEAQ (reference sequence). The V gene lost 8 bases and the J gene lost 3 bases, with 10 bases spanning the gap. CDR3 region: CASLGLDTEAFF. The CDR3 DNA sequence: TGTGCCAGCTTAGGGCTAGACACTGAAGCTTTCTTT.

This chain joins TRBV30 and TRBJ1-2, with 7 bases matching TRBD1. Germline CDR1 and CDR2: GTSNPN and SVGIG (reference sequence). The CDR3 has 15 residues. V trimming: 0 bases; J trimming: 5 bases; junction bases outside the gene matches: 9. CDR3 sequence: CAWSVVETGHYGYTF. DNA of the CDR3: TGTGCCTGGAGTGTCGTGGAGACAGGGCATTATGGCTACACCTTC.

The rearrangement joins TRBV15 to TRBJ2-5; D unresolved. This CDR3 is 13 amino acids long. CDR1 is LNHNV and CDR2 is YYDKDF in the germline V gene (reference sequence). Trimming took 1 base from V and 0 from J, leaving 3 bases between them. The DNA for the CDR3 is TGTGCCACCAGCAGAGGGTACCAAGAGACCCAGTACTTC. Its translation: CATSRGYQETQYF.

The J gene is TRBJ2-7, the V gene TRBV14; D uncertain. V was shortened by 4 bases and J by 3 bases, with 16 bases between the two germline ends. Germline CDR1 SGHDN, CDR2 FVKESK. This CDR3 has 15 amino acids. The CDR3, as DNA: TGTGCCAGCAGCCCCTGGGCGGACCCAGGCTACGAGCAGTACTTC. Protein product: CASSPWADPGYEQYF.